Listed below are T cell receptor beta chains from one sample, sequenced in a study of blood T cell repertoires in COVID-19. Repertoires were generated with immunoSEQ multiplex PCR, while TCRdb's copy carries only in-frame clones and drops some. Seen here are some 14,000 clones, 81% observed once, and the top ten hold around 30%. The specimen was peripheral blood. These receptors all stem from a human donor in a cohort sampled during active COVID-19. CDR3s include the opening cysteine and the closing phenylalanine or tryptophan. D genes are given only for firm matches.

>NA|TRBV19|TRBJ2-1
TGTGCCAGTAGCGCGGGTGGCAACAATGAGCAGTTCTTC
CASSAGGNNEQFF
>TRBD2|TRBV6-4|TRBJ2-1
TGTGCCAGCAGTGTTAGGGCTAGCGGTGCCTACAATGAGCAGTTCTTC
CASSVRASGAYNEQFF
>NA|TRBV6-2/TRBV6-3|TRBJ1-1
TGTGCCAGCAGTGCCCCCGGCAGGGGTGGGACTGAAGCTTTCTTT
CASSAPGRGGTEAFF
>NA|TRBV2|TRBJ2-7
TGTGCCAGCAGCTCGGGACATGGAACCTACGAGCAGTACTTC
CASSSGHGTYEQYF
>NA|TRBV7-2|TRBJ2-1
TGTGCCAGCAGCCCGGGGTCCTACAATGAGCAGTTCTTC
CASSPGSYNEQFF
>TRBD2|TRBV4-1|TRBJ2-2
TGCGCCAGCAGCCAAGGAGCGTATGGGCGGGAGCCCCGAGGGACCGGGGAGCTGTTTTTT
CASSQGAYGREPRGTGELFF
>NA|TRBV28|TRBJ2-7
TGTGCCAGCAGTCCCCAGGGGACACGCGGGGAGCAGTACTTC
CASSPQGTRGEQYF
>NA|TRBV15|TRBJ1-6
TGTGCCACCAGCAGAGAAATTATGAATTCACCCCTCCACTTT
CATSREIMNSPLHF
>TRBD1|TRBV6-1|TRBJ1-3
TGTGCCAGCAGTGTTCTTTCCCAGGGGGCGGGAGGAAACACCATATATTTT
CASSVLSQGAGGNTIYF
>NA|TRBV4-3|TRBJ2-1
TGCGCCAGCAGCCAAGATCGGTGGCCCGGCGGTGAGCAGTTCTTC
CASSQDRWPGGEQFF
>NA|TRBV11-3|TRBJ2-7
TGTGCCAGTGGGACACCCTACGAGCAGTACTTC
CASGTPYEQYF
>NA|TRBV12-5|TRBJ2-2
TGTGCTAGTGGTTTGGGGCGGGACACCGGGGAGCTGTTTTTT
CASGLGRDTGELFF
>TRBD2|TRBV19|TRBJ2-5
TGTGCCAGTAGCCTGGGAGCGGGAGGAGAGACCCAGTACTTC
CASSLGAGGETQYF
>NA|TRBV19|TRBJ2-7
TGTGCCAGTAGTACCTCTTGGCACTACGAGCAGTACTTC
CASSTSWHYEQYF
>NA|TRBV18|TRBJ2-5
TGTGCCAGCTCACGATCCCCCAGACAGACGCAAGAGACCCAGTACTTC
CASSRSPRQTQETQYF
>TRBD1|TRBV3-1/TRBV3-2|TRBJ1-3
TGTGCCAGCAACTTTGGGACAGGCTCTGGAAACACCATATATTTT
CASNFGTGSGNTIYF
>TRBD2|TRBV14|TRBJ2-3
TGTGCCAGCAGATCTAGCGGCTCTAGCACAGATACGCAGTATTTT
CASRSSGSSTDTQYF
>NA|TRBV5-5|TRBJ2-7
TGTGCCAGCAGCTTGACAGGAGCCTCCTACGAGCAGTACTTC
CASSLTGASYEQYF
>NA|TRBV4-2|TRBJ2-1
TGTGCCAGCAGCCAAAGCCTGAGCTCCTACAATGAGCAGTTCTTC
CASSQSLSSYNEQFF
>TRBD1|TRBV29-1|TRBJ2-7
TGCAGCGTTGTGGGCTCGGGACAGGGTGGGTACGAGCAGTACTTC
CSVVGSGQGGYEQYF
>TRBD2|TRBV5-4|TRBJ2-7
TGTGCCAGCAGCTCCGGACTAGCAGATTACGAGCAGTACTTC
CASSSGLADYEQYF
>TRBD2|TRBV9|TRBJ2-5
TGTGCCAGCAGCGTAGCGGGAGGGGCGGCAGAGACCCAGTACTTC
CASSVAGGAAETQYF
>TRBD2|TRBV3-1/TRBV3-2|TRBJ2-4
TGTGCCAGCAGCCAAGTGGGAGGGCCGAGAAACATTCAGTACTTC
CASSQVGGPRNIQYF
>TRBD1|TRBV28|TRBJ2-7
TGTGCCAGCAGTCTACCCCCCGGGCAGGGGGCTTACGAGCAGTACTTC
CASSLPPGQGAYEQYF
>TRBD2|TRBV7-3|TRBJ2-1
TGTGCCAGCAGCTTAATAGCGGGAGGGCGGTCTGATGAGCAGTTCTTC
CASSLIAGGRSDEQFF
>NA|TRBV18|TRBJ2-5
TGTGCCAGCTCACCACCAGGACAGTTGGGGGAGACCCAGTACTTC
CASSPPGQLGETQYF
>NA|TRBV5-4|TRBJ2-3
TGTGCCAGCAGCTTGGCAGGGGTCCCTACGCAGTATTTT
CASSLAGVPTQYF
>NA|TRBV24-1|TRBJ2-3
TGTGCCACAAGCCCCCGAGGAGATACGCAGTATTTT
CATSPRGDTQYF
>NA|TRBV27|TRBJ1-1
TGTGCCAGCAGTTTTCCGGGTGCCACTGAAGCTTTCTTT
CASSFPGATEAFF